The T cell receptor beta chain described here comes from a study of spatial heterogeneity in lung cancer. On the study more broadly: Beta-chain sequences were consistently detected more often than alpha-chain sequences. Findings and caveats of the study: Blood contained ubiquitous expanded tumor TCRs more at resection than at follow-up.

This clonotype was seen many times. The antigen is undetermined. Trimming at V came to 2 bases and at J to 4 bases, leaving 7 bases not matched to a gene. This CDR3 spans 18 amino acids. Germline V gene sequence: CDR1 SGHVS, CDR2 FNYEAQ. This sample's time point: sample taken at primary tumor resection. Whole RNA from tumor, nontumor lung or frozen PBMC was sequenced unsorted. One entry per CDR3 protein results from TCRdb running MiXCR on the 5' RACE reads. The table lists about 50,000 distinct CDR3 sequences, less than 9% of them singletons. This clonotype originated in a female donor with early-stage non-small cell lung cancer. The chain employs TRBV7-6 and TRBJ2-6; 11 positions agree with TRBD1. The material sequenced was PBMCs, taken at surgery. The CDR3 spells CASSLTPGQGDGANVLTF. The CDR3 DNA reads as TGTGCCAGCAGCTTAACACCGGGACAGGGGGACGGGGCCAACGTCCTGACTTTC. The entire variable domain, with the rest obtained from reference TRBV7-6 and TRBJ2-6, is as follows: GAGVSQSPRYKVTKRGQDVALRCDPISGHVSLYWYRQALGQGPEFLTYFNYEAQQDKSGLPNDRFSAERPEGSISTLTIQRTEQRDSAMYRCASSLTPGQGDGANVLTFGAGSRLTVL.